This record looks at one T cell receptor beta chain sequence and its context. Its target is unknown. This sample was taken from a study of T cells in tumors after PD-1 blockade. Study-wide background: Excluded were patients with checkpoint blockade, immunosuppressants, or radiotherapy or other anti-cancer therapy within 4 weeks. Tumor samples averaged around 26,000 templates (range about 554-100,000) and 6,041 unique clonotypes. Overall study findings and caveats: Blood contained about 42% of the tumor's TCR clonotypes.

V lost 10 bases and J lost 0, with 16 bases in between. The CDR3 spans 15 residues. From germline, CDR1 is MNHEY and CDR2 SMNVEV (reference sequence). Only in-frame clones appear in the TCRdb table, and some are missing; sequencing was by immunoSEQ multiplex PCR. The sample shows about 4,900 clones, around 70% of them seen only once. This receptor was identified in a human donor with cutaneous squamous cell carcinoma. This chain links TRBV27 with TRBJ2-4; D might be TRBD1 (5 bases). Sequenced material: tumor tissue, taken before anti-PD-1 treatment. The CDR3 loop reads CATRAKPLAKNIQYF. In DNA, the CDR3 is TGTGCCACCAGGGCCAAACCACTAGCCAAAAACATTCAGTACTTC.